Described below is a single T cell receptor (beta chain) sequence and its context. The antigen is undetermined. Naive CD8+ T cells were CD45RO-CCR7+CD27+CD95-. The source of the sample is a study of CXCR3-negative and CXCR3-positive naive CD8 T cells. Study-level points and caveats: Memory cells differed in TRBV-TRBJ usage, but naive CXCR3-negative and CXCR3-positive cells had similar usage.

The CDR3 has 15 residues. Germline V gives CDR1 LNHDA, CDR2 SQIVND (reference sequence). 5' RACE with UMI labels generated the TRB cDNA libraries. TCRdb reprocessed the 5' RACE reads and keeps a single row for each CDR3 protein, giving no DNA. The sample data list 65,000 to 75,000 distinct CDR3 sequences. The V and J genes are TRBV19 and TRBJ2-7; TCRdb indicates TRBD1, and absent DNA this call remains unverified. The TCR comes from a human donor in good health. Some clones in this sample may be carry-over from other donors' samples. The sample was naive CXCR3- CD8+ T cells from blood. Subset of the sample: CD45RO-CCR7+CD27+CD95- naive CD8+ T cells lacking CXCR3 (TNR3-). CDR3 protein: CASSDGTRGPNEQYF. The whole variable domain, remainder taken from reference TRBV19 and TRBJ2-7, is DGGITQSPKYLFRKEGQNVTLSCEQNLNHDAMYWYRQDPGQGLRLIYYSQIVNDFQKGDIAEGYSVSREKKESFPLTVTSAQKNPTAFYLCASSDGTRGPNEQYFGPGTRLTVT.